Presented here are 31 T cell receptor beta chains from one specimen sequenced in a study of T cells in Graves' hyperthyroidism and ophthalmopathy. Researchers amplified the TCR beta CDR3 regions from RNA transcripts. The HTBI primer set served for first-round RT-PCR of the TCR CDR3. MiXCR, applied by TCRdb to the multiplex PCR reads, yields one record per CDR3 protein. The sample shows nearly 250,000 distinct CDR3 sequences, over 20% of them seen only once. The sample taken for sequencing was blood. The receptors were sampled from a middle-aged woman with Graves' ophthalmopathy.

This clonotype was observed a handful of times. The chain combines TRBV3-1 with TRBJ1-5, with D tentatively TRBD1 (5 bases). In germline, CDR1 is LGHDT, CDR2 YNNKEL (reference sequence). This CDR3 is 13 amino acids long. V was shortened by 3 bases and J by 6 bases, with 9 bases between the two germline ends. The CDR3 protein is CASSQGPGQPQHF. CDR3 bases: TGTGCCAGCAGCCAGGGGCCGGGTCAGCCCCAGCATTTT.

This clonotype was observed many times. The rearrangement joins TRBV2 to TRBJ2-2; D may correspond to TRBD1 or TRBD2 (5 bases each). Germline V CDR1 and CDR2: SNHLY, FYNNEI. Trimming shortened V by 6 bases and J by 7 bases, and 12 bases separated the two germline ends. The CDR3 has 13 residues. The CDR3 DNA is TGTGCCAGCAGCGAATTTGGGGGCGGGGAGCTGTTTTTT. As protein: CASSEFGGGELFF.

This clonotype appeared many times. The CDR3 nucleotides read TGTGCCAGCAGGCTCGCTAGCGGGAGTTTGTCCTACGAGCAGTACTTC. Translating gives CASRLASGSLSYEQYF. The J gene is TRBJ2-7, the V gene TRBV28; TRBD2 matches 10 bases. The V gene end was trimmed by 6 bases and the J gene end by 1 base; junction bases not matched to a gene: 9. Germline lookup yields CDR1 MDHEN and CDR2 SYDVKM. The CDR3 is 16 residues long.

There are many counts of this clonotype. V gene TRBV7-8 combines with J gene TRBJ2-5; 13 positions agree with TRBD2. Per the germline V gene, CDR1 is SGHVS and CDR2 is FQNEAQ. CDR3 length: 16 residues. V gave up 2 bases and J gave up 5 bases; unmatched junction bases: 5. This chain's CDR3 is CASSLRTSGSRETQYF. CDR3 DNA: TGTGCCAGCAGCTTAAGGACTAGCGGGAGTCGTGAGACCCAGTACTTC.

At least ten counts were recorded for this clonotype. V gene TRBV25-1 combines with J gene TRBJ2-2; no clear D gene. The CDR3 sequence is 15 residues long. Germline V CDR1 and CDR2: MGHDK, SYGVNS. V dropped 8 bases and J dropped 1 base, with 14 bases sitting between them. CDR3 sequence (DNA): TGTGCCAGCTCCCGAGGATCGATGAACACCGGGGAGCTGTTTTTT. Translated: CASSRGSMNTGELFF.

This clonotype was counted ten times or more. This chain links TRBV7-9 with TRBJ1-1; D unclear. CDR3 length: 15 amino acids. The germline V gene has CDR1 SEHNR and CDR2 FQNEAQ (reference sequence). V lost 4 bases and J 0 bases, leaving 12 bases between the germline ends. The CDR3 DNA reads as TGTGCCAGCAGCTCACCCACAGAGTTGAACACTGAAGCTTTCTTT. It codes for CASSSPTELNTEAFF.

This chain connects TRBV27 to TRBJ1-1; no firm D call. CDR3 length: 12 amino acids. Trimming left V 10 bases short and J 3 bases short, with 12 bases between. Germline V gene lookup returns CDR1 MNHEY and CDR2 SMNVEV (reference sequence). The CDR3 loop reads CATEGLDTEAFF. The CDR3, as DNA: TGTGCCACCGAGGGTCTAGACACTGAAGCTTTCTTT.

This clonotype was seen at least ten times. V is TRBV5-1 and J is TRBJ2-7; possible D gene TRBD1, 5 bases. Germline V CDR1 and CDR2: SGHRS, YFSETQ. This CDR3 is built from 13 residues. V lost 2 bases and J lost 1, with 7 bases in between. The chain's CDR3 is CASSLQESYEQYF. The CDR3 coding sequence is TGCGCCAGCAGCTTACAGGAATCCTACGAGCAGTACTTC.

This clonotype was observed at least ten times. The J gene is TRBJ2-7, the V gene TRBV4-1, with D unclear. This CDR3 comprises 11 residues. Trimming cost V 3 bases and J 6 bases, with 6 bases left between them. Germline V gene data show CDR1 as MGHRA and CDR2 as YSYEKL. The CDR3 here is CASSHGPEQYF. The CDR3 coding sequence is TGCGCCAGCAGCCATGGGCCCGAGCAGTACTTC.

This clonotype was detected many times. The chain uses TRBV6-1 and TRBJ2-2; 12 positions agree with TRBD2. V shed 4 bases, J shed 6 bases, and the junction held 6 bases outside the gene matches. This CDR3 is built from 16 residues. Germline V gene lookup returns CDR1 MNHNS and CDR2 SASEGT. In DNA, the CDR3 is TGTGCCAGCAGTGGCCGACTAGCGGGAGAGTCCGGGGAGCTGTTTTTT. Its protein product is CASSGRLAGESGELFF.

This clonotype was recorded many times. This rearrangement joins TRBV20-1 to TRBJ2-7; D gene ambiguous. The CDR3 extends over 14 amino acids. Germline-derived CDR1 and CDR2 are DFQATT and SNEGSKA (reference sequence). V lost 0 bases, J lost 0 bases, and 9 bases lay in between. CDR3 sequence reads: CSAREPPSSYEQYF. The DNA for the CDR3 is TGCAGTGCTAGAGAGCCCCCGAGCTCCTACGAGCAGTACTTC.

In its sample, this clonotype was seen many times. CDR3 region: CASSENFRDGYTF. As DNA, the CDR3 is TGTGCCAGCAGTGAAAATTTCCGGGACGGCTACACCTTC. The chain uses TRBV2 and TRBJ1-2; a weak D match, TRBD1 (5 bases). Germline V gene data show CDR1 as SNHLY and CDR2 as FYNNEI. The CDR3 is 13 residues long. V was clipped by 2 bases and J by 8 bases, with 12 bases between them.

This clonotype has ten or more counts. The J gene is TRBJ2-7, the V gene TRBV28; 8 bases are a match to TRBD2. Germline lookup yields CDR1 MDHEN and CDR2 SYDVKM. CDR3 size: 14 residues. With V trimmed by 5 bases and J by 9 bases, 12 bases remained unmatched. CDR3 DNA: TGTGCCAGCAGTCCCCCCGGGGGGGGCTCGGGGCAGTACTTC. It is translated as CASSPPGGGSGQYF.

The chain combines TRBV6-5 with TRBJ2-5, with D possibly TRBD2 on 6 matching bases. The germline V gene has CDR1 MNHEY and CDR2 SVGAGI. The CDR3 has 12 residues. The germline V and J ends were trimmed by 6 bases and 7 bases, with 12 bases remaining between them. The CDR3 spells CASSDLGGTQYF. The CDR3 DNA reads TGTGCCAGCAGCGACCTCGGGGGGACCCAGTACTTC.

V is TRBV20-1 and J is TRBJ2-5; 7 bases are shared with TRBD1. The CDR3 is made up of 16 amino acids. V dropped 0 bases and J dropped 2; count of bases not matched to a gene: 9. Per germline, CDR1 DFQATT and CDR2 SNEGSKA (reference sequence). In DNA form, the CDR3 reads TGCAGTGCTAGAGATAGAACGACAGGGCCTCAAGAGACCCAGTACTTC. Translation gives CSARDRTTGPQETQYF.

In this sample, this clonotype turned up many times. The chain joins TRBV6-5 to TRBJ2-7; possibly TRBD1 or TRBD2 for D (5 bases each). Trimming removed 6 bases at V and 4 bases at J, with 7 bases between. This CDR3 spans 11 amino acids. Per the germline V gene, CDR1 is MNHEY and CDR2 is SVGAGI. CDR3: CASRGRYEQYF. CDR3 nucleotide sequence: TGTGCCAGCAGGGGACGGTACGAGCAGTACTTC.

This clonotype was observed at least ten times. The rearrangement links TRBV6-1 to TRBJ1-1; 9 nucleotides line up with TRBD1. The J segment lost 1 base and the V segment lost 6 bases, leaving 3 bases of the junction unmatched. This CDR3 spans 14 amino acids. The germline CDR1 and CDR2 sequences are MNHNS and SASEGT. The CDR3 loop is CASRDRGANTEAFF. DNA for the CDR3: TGTGCCAGCAGGGACAGGGGAGCGAACACTGAAGCTTTCTTT.

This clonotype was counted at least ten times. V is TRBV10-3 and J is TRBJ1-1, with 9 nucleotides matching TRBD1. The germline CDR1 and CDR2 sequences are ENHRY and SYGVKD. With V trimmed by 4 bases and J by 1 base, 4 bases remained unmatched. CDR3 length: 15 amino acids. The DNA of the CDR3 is TGTGCCATCAGTGGCCCGGGACAGGGGAACACTGAAGCTTTCTTT. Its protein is CAISGPGQGNTEAFF.

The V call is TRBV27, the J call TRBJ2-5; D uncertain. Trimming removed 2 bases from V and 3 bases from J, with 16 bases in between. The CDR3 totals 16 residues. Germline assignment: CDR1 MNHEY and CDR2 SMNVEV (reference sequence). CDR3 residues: CASSLGRGFGEETQYF. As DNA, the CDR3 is TGTGCCAGCAGTTTAGGTCGTGGTTTTGGGGAAGAGACCCAGTACTTC.

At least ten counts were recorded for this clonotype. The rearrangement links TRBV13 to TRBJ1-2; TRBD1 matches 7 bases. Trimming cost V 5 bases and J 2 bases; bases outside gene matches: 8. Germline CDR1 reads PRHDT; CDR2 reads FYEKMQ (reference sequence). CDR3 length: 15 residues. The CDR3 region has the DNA TGTGCCAGCAGCCCAAGACAGGGTGTAAACTATGGCTACACCTTC. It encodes CASSPRQGVNYGYTF.

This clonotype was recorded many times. The CDR3 region is CASSLTTGLWGYTF. The DNA for the CDR3 is TGTGCCAGCAGTTTAACGACAGGGCTTTGGGGCTACACCTTC. This chain connects TRBV28 to TRBJ1-2, with 7 bases identical to TRBD1. Germline V gene sequence: CDR1 MDHEN, CDR2 SYDVKM. V lost 2 bases to trimming and J lost 8 bases; unmatched junction nucleotides: 8. This CDR3 has 14 amino acids.

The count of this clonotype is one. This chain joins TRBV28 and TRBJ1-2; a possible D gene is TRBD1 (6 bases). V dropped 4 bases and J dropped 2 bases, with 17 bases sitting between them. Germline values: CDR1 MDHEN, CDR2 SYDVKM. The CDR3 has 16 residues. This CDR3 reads CASSSTRGGGNYGYTF. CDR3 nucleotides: TGTGCCAGCAGTTCCACTCGGGGAGGGGGAAACTATGGCTACACCTTC.

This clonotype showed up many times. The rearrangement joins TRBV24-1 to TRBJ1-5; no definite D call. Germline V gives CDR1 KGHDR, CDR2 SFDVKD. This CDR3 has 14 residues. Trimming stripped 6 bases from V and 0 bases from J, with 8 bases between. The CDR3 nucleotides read TGTGCCACCAGTCCCCGGTATAGCAATCAGCCCCAGCATTTT. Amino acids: CATSPRYSNQPQHF.

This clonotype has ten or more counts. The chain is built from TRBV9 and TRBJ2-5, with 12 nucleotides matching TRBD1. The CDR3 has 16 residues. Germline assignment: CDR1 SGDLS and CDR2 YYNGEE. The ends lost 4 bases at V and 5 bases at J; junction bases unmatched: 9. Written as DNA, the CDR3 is TGTGCCAGCAGCCCACCGGGACAGGGGGCGGCGGAGACCCAGTACTTC. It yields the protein CASSPPGQGAAETQYF. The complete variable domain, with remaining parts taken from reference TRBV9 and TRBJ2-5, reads DSGVTQTPKHLITATGQRVTLRCSPRSGDLSVYWYQQSLDQGLQFLIQYYNGEERAKGNILERFSAQQFPDLHSELNLSSLELGDSALYFCASSPPGQGAAETQYFGPGTRLLVL.

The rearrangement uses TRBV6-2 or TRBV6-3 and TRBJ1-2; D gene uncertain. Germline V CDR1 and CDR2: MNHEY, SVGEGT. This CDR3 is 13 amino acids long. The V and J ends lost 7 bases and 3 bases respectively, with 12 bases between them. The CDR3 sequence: CASTPGSHYGYTF. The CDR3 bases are TGTGCCAGCACCCCGGGGTCTCACTATGGCTACACCTTC.

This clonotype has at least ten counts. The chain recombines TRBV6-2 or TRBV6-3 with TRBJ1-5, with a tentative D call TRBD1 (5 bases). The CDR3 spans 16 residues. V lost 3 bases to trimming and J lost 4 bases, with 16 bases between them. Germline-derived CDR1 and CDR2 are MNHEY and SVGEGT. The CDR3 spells CASSYSDARGNQPQHF. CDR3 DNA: TGTGCCAGCAGTTATAGTGACGCACGGGGGAATCAGCCCCAGCATTTT.

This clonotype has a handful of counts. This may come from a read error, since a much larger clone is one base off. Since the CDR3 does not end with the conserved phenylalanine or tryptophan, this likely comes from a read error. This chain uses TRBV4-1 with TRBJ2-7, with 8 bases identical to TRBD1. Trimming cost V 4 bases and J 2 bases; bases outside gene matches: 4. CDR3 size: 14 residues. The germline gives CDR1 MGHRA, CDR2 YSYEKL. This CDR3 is CASSPRQGTYEQYL. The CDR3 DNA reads TGCGCCAGCAGCCCCCGACAGGGGACCTACGAGCAGTACCTC.

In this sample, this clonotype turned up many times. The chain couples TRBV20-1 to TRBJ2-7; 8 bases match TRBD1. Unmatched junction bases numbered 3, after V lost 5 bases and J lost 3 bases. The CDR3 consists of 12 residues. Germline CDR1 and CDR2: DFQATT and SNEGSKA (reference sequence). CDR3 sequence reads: CSALDRDYEQYF. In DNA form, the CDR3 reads TGCAGTGCTTTGGACAGGGACTACGAGCAGTACTTC.

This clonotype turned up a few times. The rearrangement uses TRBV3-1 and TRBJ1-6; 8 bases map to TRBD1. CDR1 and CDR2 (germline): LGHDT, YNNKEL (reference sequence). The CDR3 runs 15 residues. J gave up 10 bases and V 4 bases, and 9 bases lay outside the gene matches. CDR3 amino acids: CASSPSRQGTSPLHF. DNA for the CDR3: TGTGCCAGCAGCCCATCCCGACAGGGGACCTCACCCCTCCACTTT.

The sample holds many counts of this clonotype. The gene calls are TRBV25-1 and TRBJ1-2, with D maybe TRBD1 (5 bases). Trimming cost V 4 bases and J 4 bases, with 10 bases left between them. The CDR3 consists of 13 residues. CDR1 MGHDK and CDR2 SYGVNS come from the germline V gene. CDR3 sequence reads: CASSVSRGYGYTF. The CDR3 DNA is TGTGCCAGCAGTGTTTCGAGGGGCTATGGCTACACCTTC.

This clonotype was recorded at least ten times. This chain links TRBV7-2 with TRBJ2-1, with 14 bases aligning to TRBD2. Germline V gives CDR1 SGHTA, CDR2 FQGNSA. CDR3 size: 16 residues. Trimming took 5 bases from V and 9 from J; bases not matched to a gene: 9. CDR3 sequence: CASSPPGLAGVSEQFF. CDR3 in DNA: TGTGCCAGCAGCCCTCCGGGACTAGCGGGAGTAAGTGAGCAGTTCTTC.